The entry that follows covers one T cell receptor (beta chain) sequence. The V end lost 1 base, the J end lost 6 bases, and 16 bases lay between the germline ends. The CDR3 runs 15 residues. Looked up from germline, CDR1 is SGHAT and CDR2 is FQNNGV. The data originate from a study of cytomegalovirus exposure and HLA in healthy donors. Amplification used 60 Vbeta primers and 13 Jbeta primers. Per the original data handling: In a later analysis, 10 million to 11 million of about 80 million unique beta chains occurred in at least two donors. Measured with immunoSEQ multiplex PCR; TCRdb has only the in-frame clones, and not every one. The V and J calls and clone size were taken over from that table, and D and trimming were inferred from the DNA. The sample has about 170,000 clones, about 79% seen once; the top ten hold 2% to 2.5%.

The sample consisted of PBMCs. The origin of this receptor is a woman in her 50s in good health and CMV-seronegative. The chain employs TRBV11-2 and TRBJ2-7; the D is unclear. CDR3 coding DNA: TGTGCCAGCAGCTTAGGAGGTCTTAATGGTCGCGAGCAGTACTTC. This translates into CASSLGGLNGREQYF. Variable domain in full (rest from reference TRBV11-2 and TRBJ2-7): EAGVAQSPRYKIIEKRQSVAFWCNPISGHATLYWYQQILGQGPKLLIQFQNNGVVDDSQLPKDRFSAERLKGVDSTLKIQPAKLEDSAVYLCASSLGGLNGREQYFGPGTRLTVT.